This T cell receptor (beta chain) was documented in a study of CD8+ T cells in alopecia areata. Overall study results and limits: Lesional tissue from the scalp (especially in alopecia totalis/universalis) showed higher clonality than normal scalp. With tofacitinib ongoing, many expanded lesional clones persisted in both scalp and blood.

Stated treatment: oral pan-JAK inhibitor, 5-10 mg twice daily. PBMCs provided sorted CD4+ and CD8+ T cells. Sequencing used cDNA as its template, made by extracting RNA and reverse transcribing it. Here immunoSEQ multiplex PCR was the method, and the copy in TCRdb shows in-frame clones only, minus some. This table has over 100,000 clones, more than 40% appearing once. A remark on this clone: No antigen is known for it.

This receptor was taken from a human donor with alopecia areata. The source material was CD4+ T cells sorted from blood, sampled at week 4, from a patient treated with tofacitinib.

The CDR3 is CASSLRRFDQPQHF. The CDR3, as DNA: TGTGCCAGCAGCTTACGGAGATTCGATCAGCCCCAGCATTTT. The V gene is TRBV7-2, the J gene TRBJ1-5; D gene unclear. Germline lookup yields CDR1 SGHTA and CDR2 FQGNSA. The CDR3 consists of 14 residues. V lost 2 bases and J 5 bases, leaving 10 bases between the germline ends.